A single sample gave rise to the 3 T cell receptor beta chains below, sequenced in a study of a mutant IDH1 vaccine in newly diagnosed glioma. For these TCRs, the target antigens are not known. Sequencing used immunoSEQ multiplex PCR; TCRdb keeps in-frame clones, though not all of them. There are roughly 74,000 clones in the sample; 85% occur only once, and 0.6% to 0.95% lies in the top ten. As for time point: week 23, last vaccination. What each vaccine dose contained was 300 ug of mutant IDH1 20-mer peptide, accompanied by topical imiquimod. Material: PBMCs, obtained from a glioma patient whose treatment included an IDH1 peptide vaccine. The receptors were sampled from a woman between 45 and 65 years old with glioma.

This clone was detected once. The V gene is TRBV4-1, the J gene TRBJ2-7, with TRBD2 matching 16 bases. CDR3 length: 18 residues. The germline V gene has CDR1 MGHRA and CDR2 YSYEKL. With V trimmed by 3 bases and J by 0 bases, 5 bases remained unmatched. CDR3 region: CASSQPGTSGRASYEQYF. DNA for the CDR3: TGCGCCAGCAGCCAGCCCGGGACTAGCGGGAGGGCCTCCTACGAGCAGTACTTC.

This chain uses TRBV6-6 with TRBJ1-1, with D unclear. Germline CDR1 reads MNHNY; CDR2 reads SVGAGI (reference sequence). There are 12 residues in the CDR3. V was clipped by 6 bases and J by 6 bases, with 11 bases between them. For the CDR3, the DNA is TGTGCCAGCAGAGTGGTAGATTCTGAAGCTTTCTTT. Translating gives CASRVVDSEAFF.

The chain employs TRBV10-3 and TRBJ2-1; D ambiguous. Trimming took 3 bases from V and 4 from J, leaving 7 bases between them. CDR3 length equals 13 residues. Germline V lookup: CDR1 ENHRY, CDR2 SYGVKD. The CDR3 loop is CAISDQRYNEQFF. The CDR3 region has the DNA TGTGCCATCAGTGATCAGCGTTACAATGAGCAGTTCTTC.